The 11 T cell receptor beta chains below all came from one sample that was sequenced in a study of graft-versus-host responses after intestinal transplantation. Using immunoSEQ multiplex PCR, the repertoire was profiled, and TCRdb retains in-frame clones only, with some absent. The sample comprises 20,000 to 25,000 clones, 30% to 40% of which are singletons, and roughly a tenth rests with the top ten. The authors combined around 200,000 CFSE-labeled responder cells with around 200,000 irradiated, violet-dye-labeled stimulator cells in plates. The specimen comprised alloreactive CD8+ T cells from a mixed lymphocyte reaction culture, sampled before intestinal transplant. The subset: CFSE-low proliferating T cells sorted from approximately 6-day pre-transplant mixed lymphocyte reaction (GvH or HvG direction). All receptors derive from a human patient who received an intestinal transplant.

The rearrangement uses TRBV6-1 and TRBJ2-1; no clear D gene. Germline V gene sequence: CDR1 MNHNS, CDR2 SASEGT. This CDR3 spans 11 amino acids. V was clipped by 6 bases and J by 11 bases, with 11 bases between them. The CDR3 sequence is CASRTGLQQFF. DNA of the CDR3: TGTGCCAGCAGAACGGGCCTCCAGCAGTTCTTC.

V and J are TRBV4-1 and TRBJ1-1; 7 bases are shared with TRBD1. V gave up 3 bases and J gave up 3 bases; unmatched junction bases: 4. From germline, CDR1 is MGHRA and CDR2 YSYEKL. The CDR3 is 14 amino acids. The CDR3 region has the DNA TGCGCCAGCAGCCATGAGGGACAGTACACTGAAGCTTTCTTT. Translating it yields CASSHEGQYTEAFF.

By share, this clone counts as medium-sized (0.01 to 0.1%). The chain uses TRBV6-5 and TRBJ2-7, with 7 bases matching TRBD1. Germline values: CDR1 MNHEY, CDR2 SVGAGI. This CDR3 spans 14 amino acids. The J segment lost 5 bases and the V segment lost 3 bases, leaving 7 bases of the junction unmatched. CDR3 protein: CASSYYTGTDEQYF. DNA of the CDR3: TGTGCCAGCAGTTATTACACCGGGACAGACGAGCAGTACTTC.

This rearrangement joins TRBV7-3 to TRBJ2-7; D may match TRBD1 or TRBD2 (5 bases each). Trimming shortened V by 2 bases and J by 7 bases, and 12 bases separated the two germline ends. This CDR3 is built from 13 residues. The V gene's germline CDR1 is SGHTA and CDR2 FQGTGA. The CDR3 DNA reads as TGTGCCAGCAGCTTAGGGGGTAGCAGGGAGCAGTACTTC. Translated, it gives CASSLGGSREQYF.

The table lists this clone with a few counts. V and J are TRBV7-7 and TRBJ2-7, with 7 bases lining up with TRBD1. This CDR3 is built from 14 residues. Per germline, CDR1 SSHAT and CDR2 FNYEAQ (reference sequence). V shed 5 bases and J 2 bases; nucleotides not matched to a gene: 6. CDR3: CASSRDSCPYEQYF. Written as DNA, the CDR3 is TGTGCCAGCAGCCGGGACAGTTGTCCCTACGAGCAGTACTTC.

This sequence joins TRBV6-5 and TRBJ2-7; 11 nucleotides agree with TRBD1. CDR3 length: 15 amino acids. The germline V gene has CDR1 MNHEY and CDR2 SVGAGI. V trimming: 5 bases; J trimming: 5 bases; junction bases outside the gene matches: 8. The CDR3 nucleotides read TGTGCCAGCAGTCCCTGGGGGACAGGGGGAGACGAGCAGTACTTC. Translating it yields CASSPWGTGGDEQYF.

CDR3 in amino acids: CASSVEGSEQYF. The CDR3 coding sequence is TGTGCCAGCAGCGTAGAGGGCAGCGAGCAGTACTTC. This chain joins TRBV9 and TRBJ2-7; the D is unclear. V was pared by 0 bases and J by 6 bases, with 7 bases between. The CDR3 has 12 amino acids. The V gene's germline CDR1 is SGDLS and CDR2 YYNGEE. The variable domain in full, with the rest retrieved from reference TRBV9 and TRBJ2-7, is DSGVTQTPKHLITATGQRVTLRCSPRSGDLSVYWYQQSLDQGLQFLIQYYNGEERAKGNILERFSAQQFPDLHSELNLSSLELGDSALYFCASSVEGSEQYFGPGTRLTVT.

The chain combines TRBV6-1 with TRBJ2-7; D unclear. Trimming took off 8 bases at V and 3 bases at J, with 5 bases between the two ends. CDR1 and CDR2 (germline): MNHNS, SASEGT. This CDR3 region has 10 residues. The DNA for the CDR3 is TGTGCCAGCGGGGACTACGAGCAGTACTTC. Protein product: CASGDYEQYF.

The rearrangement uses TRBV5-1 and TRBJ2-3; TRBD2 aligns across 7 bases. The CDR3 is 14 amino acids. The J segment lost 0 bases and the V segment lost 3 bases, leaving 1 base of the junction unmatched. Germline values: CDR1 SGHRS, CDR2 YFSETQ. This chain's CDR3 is CASSSGRSTDTQYF. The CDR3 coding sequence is TGCGCCAGCAGCTCCGGGAGGAGCACAGATACGCAGTATTTT.

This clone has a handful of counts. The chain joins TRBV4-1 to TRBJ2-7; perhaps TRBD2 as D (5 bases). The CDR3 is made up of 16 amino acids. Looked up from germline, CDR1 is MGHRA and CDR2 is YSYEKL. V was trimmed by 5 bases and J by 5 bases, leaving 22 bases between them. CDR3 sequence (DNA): TGCGCCAGCAGCAACCACGAAGGTAGGGAGTCCGACGAGCAGTACTTC. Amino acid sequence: CASSNHEGRESDEQYF.

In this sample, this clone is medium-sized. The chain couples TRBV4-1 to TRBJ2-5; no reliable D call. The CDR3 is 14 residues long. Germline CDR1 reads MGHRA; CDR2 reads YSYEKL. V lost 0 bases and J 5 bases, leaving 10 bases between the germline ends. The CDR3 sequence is CASSQDPHAETQYF. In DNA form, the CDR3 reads TGCGCCAGCAGCCAAGACCCACATGCGGAGACCCAGTACTTC.